The text below deals with one T cell receptor beta chain. What antigen it recognizes has not been identified. An approximately 2.6 ml peripheral blood sample was drawn into PAXgene tubes per donor and stored at -80°C. Total RNA was isolated from whole blood with the PAXgene blood miRNA kit on an automated QIAcube, without T cell sorting. Peripheral blood from monozygotic twin pairs who were concordant or discordant for inflammatory bowel disease underwent deep TCRalpha and TCRbeta repertoire profiling using unique molecular barcoding. Smoking habits were recorded for all twin pairs, and each individual was classified as a current, former or never smoker. This sample is drawn from a study of monozygotic twins with inflammatory bowel disease (dated by TCRdb to about 2019). At the level of the whole study: In total, about 28 monozygotic twin pairs made up the full study: 19 Danish pairs, all IBD-discordant, plus nine German pairs, of which four were IBD-concordant and five were IBD-discordant. The search for disease-associated traits relied mainly on comparing IBD patients with their genetically identical healthy co-twins within discordant pairs. Each individual had, on average, about 151 000 unique TCRalpha sequences and 181 000 unique TCRbeta sequences available for analysis.

From the germline V gene, CDR1 is SGHTA and CDR2 is FQGNSA. The CDR3, cysteine through phenylalanine, is 15 amino acids long. DNA is not recorded here. Library creation used 5' RACE. For each TCR library, approximately 3,700 ng of total RNA was used. cDNA was synthesized with SMARTScribe reverse transcriptase in eight separate reactions per sample. During cDNA synthesis, template switching was used to introduce unique molecular identifiers that contained a 6-nucleotide sample barcode. Amplification of TCRalpha and TCRbeta cDNA involved two nested PCRs of 16 and 9 cycles, and each PCR was followed by bead purification. Before amplification, cDNA was treated with uracil DNA-glycosylase and purified using the QIAquick PCR purification kit. The second PCR was the step at which Illumina TruSeq-compatible adapters and sample-specific barcodes were added. TapeStation and Qubit were used to check library quality and concentration, and approximately 5.5 ng of each library went into the pool. Sequencing of the pooled libraries was done on an Illumina HiSeq2500 single-index Rapid Run using custom sequencing primers and 2 x 100 bp reads. As for how the authors treated the data: MiGEC version 1.2.6 was used for UMI-based consensus assembly, which corrected PCR and sequencing errors. V(D)J alignment, clonotype assembly and CDR3 extraction were performed with MiXCR version 2.1.1. To normalise gene usage, clonotype sharing and MAIT/NKT TCR abundance, the top 1000, 10 000 and 20 000 clonotypes in each sample were analysed. After downsampling to 27 000 UMIs, diversity was calculated as the inverse Simpson index using the vegan R package. Statistical testing used paired Mann-Whitney U tests on the discordant twin pairs and applied Benjamini-Hochberg correction for multiple testing. The reads underwent TCRdb reprocessing, giving one record for each CDR3 protein sequence and no DNA. The V and J calls reflect TCRdb's pipeline rather than the authors' work. The sample table records approximately 400,000 distinct CDR3 sequences. 2.6% of the sample goes to the ten largest clones.

Overall study results and their limits: IBD patients had lower TCRbeta repertoire diversity, measured by the inverse Simpson index, than their healthy co-twins. Because patients were on differing immunosuppressive treatments, the repertoires may have picked up extra background noise and inter-individual variability. Compared with healthy twins, IBD patients had fewer clonotypes in common with other individuals, a difference most pronounced in patients showing signs of disease activity. Repertoire similarity did not differ between concordant and discordant twins, which could be due to limited statistical power. No single strong signal or clonotype linked to IBD turned up in the results, so the idea that one exists was not supported. The analysis was unable to tell apart different T cell subtypes.

The V and J genes are TRBV7-2 and TRBJ2-7; TCRdb indicates TRBD2, and absent DNA this call remains unverified. The sample was blood. The sequence came from a human donor with ulcerative colitis or Crohn's disease, or a healthy co-twin of an affected twin (not recorded which). The CDR3 is CASSSRTSGPYEQYF.